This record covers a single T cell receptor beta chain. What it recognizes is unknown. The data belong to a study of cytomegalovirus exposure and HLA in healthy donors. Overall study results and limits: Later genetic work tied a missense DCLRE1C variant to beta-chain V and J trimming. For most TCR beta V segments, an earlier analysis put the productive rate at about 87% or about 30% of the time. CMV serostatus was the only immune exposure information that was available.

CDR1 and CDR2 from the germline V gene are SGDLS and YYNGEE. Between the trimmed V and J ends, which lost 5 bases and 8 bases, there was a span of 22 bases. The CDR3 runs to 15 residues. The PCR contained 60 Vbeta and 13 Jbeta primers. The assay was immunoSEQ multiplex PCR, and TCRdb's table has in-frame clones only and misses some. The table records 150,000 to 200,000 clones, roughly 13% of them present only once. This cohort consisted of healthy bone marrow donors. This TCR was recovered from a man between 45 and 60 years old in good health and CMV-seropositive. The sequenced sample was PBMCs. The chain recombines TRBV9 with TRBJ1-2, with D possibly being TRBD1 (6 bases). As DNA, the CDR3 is TGTGCCAGCAGGGGATGGGGGGGCGATGGTGGCGGCTACACCTTC. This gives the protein CASRGWGGDGGGYTF.